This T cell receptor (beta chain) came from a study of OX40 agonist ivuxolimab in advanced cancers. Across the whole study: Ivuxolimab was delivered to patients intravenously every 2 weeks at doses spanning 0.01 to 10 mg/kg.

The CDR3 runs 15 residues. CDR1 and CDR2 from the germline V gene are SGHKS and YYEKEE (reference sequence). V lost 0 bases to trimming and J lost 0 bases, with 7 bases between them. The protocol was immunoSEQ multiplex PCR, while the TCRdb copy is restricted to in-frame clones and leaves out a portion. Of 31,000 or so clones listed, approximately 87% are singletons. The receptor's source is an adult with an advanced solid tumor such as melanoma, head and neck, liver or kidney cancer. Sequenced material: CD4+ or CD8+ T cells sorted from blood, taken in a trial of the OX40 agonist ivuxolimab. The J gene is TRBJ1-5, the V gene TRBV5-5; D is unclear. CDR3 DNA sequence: TGTGCCAGCAGCTTGGAGTGGGGTAGCAATCAGCCCCAGCATTTT. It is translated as CASSLEWGSNQPQHF. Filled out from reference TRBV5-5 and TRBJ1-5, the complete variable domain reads DAGVTQSPTHLIKTRGQQVTLRCSPISGHKSVSWYQQVLGQGPQFIFQYYEKEERGRGNFPDRFSARQFPNYSSELNVNALLLGDSALYLCASSLEWGSNQPQHFGDGTRLSIL.